These 25 T cell receptor beta chains share one sample of origin, sequenced in a study of blood T cell repertoires in COVID-19. Clones were sequenced by immunoSEQ multiplex PCR, and TCRdb holds only the in-frame ones, with some missing. The data contain over 100,000 clones, roughly 80% of them singletons. The source material was peripheral blood. These receptors were obtained from a woman aged 80 or older with active or convalescent COVID-19.

J is TRBJ1-4 and V is TRBV19; possible D gene TRBD1, 5 bases. The CDR3 has 14 amino acids. Trimming left V 7 bases short and J 3 bases short, with 12 bases between. The germline V gene has CDR1 LNHDA and CDR2 SQIVND (reference sequence). CDR3 protein: CASKRGLANEKLFF. CDR3 DNA sequence: TGTGCCAGTAAACGGGGGTTGGCTAATGAAAAACTGTTTTTT.

The chain joins TRBV18 to TRBJ1-3; D perhaps matches TRBD1 (5 bases). The CDR3 is 19 amino acids. Germline assignment: CDR1 KGHSH and CDR2 LQKENI. Between the trimmed V and J ends, which lost 2 bases and 1 base, there was a span of 21 bases. Written as DNA, the CDR3 is TGTGCCAGCTCACCAATCATTTTTGCAACGACAGTGTCTGGAAACACCATATATTTT. This encodes CASSPIIFATTVSGNTIYF.

The genes are TRBV7-3 and TRBJ2-2, with TRBD2 matching over 12 bases. Germline CDR1 SGHTA, CDR2 FQGTGA. Trimming at V came to 3 bases and at J to 4 bases, leaving 3 bases not matched to a gene. The CDR3 is made up of 16 amino acids. This chain's CDR3 is CASSFGGLAGTGELFF. The CDR3 nucleotides are TGTGCCAGCAGCTTTGGGGGACTAGCGGGCACCGGGGAGCTGTTTTTT.

The rearrangement links TRBV7-8 to TRBJ2-5; maybe TRBD2 (5 bases). This CDR3 has 14 amino acids. V lost 1 base, J lost 5 bases, and 11 bases lay in between. Germline loops: CDR1 SGHVS, CDR2 FQNEAQ. CDR3 residues: CASSLVRAAETQYF. The CDR3 DNA follows: TGTGCCAGCAGCTTAGTGAGGGCGGCGGAGACCCAGTACTTC.

The rearrangement uses TRBV9 and TRBJ2-3, with 8 bases lining up with TRBD2. V trimming: 4 bases; J trimming: 1 base; junction bases outside the gene matches: 11. The CDR3 contains 17 residues. Germline V gene lookup returns CDR1 SGDLS and CDR2 YYNGEE. The CDR3 reads CASSPQGLAGRTDTQYF. The CDR3 region has the DNA TGTGCCAGCAGCCCACAAGGACTAGCAGGTCGCACAGATACGCAGTATTTT.

The gene calls are TRBV19 and TRBJ1-2, with unresolved D. Germline lookup yields CDR1 LNHDA and CDR2 SQIVND (reference sequence). The CDR3 has 12 amino acids. V was pared by 5 bases and J by 3 bases, with 7 bases between. The CDR3, as DNA: TGTGCCAGTAGTGAACAGCACTATGGCTACACCTTC. The encoded protein is CASSEQHYGYTF.

This rearrangement joins TRBV5-1 to TRBJ1-1; D is possibly TRBD1 (5 bases). CDR3 length: 14 residues. Germline CDR1 SGHRS, CDR2 YFSETQ. The V end was cut by 0 bases, the J end by 6 bases, with 12 bases between. The CDR3 DNA is TGCGCCAGCAGCTTGGACGGCAGGGAGGCTGAAGCTTTCTTT. Amino acids: CASSLDGREAEAFF.

The chain combines TRBV20-1 with TRBJ2-1, with D possibly TRBD2 on 6 matching bases. Germline V lookup: CDR1 DFQATT, CDR2 SNEGSKA (reference sequence). This CDR3 spans 12 amino acids. V was shortened by 3 bases and J by 9 bases, with 12 bases between the two germline ends. As DNA, the CDR3 is TGCAGTGCTAGTTCGGGGAGGATTGAGCAGTTCTTC. Residues: CSASSGRIEQFF.

The genes are TRBV9 and TRBJ2-3; TRBD2 matches 8 bases. V dropped 8 bases and J dropped 4; count of bases not matched to a gene: 15. The CDR3 is 16 amino acids. Germline assignment: CDR1 SGDLS and CDR2 YYNGEE. CDR3 DNA sequence: TGTGCCAGTAGCCGGGGACTAGGCCCCTCTTCAGATACGCAGTATTTT. This sequence encodes CASSRGLGPSSDTQYF.

The chain joins TRBV3-1 (or the pseudogene TRBV3-2) to TRBJ2-5, with 10 bases aligning to TRBD2. Germline V lookup: CDR1 LGHDT, CDR2 YNNKEL (reference sequence). With V trimmed by 1 base and J by 5 bases, 7 bases remained unmatched. This CDR3 is 16 amino acids long. CDR3 in amino acids: CASSQGGAGGLETQYF. The CDR3 DNA is TGTGCCAGCAGCCAAGGAGGAGCGGGGGGGTTGGAGACCCAGTACTTC.

The V gene is TRBV2, the J gene TRBJ1-3; D possibly corresponds to TRBD1 (6 bases). V lost 0 bases and J 0 bases, leaving 9 bases between the germline ends. Germline loops: CDR1 SNHLY, CDR2 FYNNEI. The CDR3 has 16 amino acids. This CDR3 is CASSEAGHHSGNTIYF. DNA of the CDR3: TGTGCCAGCAGTGAAGCGGGACACCACTCTGGAAACACCATATATTTT.

This chain uses TRBV3-1 (or the pseudogene TRBV3-2) with TRBJ1-2, with TRBD1 as a possible D gene (6 bases). The V gene lost 1 base and the J gene lost 4 bases, with 7 bases spanning the gap. The CDR3 covers 13 residues. Germline lookup yields CDR1 LGHDT and CDR2 YNNKEL (reference sequence). Here the CDR3 DNA reads TGTGCCAGCAGCCAAGGAGGGGGCTATGGCTACACCTTC. Its protein product is CASSQGGGYGYTF.

The chain employs TRBV19 and TRBJ2-2; D possibly corresponds to TRBD2 (5 bases). The CDR3 sequence is 14 residues long. V lost 7 bases, J lost 7 bases, and 16 bases lay in between. Germline CDR1 and CDR2: LNHDA and SQIVND (reference sequence). The CDR3 protein is CASTIEGGSGELFF. CDR3 nucleotide sequence: TGTGCCAGTACCATCGAAGGTGGGAGCGGGGAGCTGTTTTTT.

CDR3: CASSRGQGDEKLFF. DNA of the CDR3: TGTGCCAGCAGCCGGGGACAGGGTGACGAAAAACTGTTTTTT. V and J are TRBV6-5 and TRBJ1-4; 9 nucleotides match TRBD1. Germline V gene sequence: CDR1 MNHEY, CDR2 SVGAGI. There are 14 residues in the CDR3. Germline trimming cut 6 bases from V and 8 bases from J; bases unmatched to any gene: 7.

This clone has just one count. This chain uses TRBV29-1 with TRBJ2-7, with 7 bases that match TRBD1. Germline trimming cut 7 bases from V and 5 bases from J; bases unmatched to any gene: 5. The V gene's germline CDR1 is SQVTM and CDR2 ANQGSEA. The CDR3 has 11 residues. This CDR3 reads CSGRDRHEQYF. DNA of the CDR3: TGCAGCGGCCGGGACAGACACGAGCAGTACTTC.

The V and J genes are TRBV24-1 and TRBJ2-1; TRBD2 matches 7 bases. This CDR3 has 16 amino acids. Germline lookup yields CDR1 KGHDR and CDR2 SFDVKD. The V gene end was trimmed by 3 bases and the J gene end by 1 base; junction bases not matched to a gene: 5. The CDR3 here is CATSDIGGESYNEQFF. The CDR3 DNA sequence: TGTGCCACCAGTGATATTGGGGGGGAATCCTACAATGAGCAGTTCTTC.

The J gene is TRBJ1-2, the V gene TRBV15, with D possibly matching TRBD1 (5 bases). Trimming took 5 bases from V and 4 from J, leaving 11 bases between them. Germline V CDR1 and CDR2: LNHNV, YYDKDF (reference sequence). CDR3 length: 13 amino acids. CDR3 loop: CATSVRGGYGYTF. In DNA, the CDR3 is TGTGCCACCAGCGTCCGGGGGGGCTATGGCTACACCTTC.

This chain connects TRBV28 to TRBJ2-7; 10 nucleotides line up with TRBD2. Germline CDR1 and CDR2: MDHEN and SYDVKM. This CDR3 comprises 14 residues. J was trimmed by 5 bases and V by 6 bases; bases with no gene match: 7. The CDR3 DNA sequence: TGTGCCAGCAGACCCGGGACTAGCGCAGACGAGCAGTACTTC. It encodes CASRPGTSADEQYF.

This sequence joins TRBV9 and TRBJ2-7; 7 bases agree with TRBD2. The CDR3 spans 15 residues. Per the germline V gene, CDR1 is SGDLS and CDR2 is YYNGEE. V was clipped by 3 bases and J by 7 bases; unmatched bases: 13. The CDR3 DNA reads TGTGCCAGCAGCGCGTCGACTAGCCTGGCGGTGGAGCAGTACTTC. It translates to CASSASTSLAVEQYF.

V is TRBV6-5 and J is TRBJ1-6, with D possibly TRBD1 on 5 matching bases. CDR1 and CDR2 from the germline V gene are MNHEY and SVGAGI. Trimming took 7 bases from V and 11 from J, leaving 18 bases between them. This CDR3 has 14 amino acids. CDR3 DNA sequence: TGTGCCAGCAAACTCCCTGGGGAGGGGACACCCCTCCACTTT. This translates into CASKLPGEGTPLHF.

V and J are TRBV27 and TRBJ1-2, with a weak D call TRBD1 (5 bases). The germline CDR1 and CDR2 sequences are MNHEY and SMNVEV (reference sequence). The CDR3 is made up of 14 amino acids. V lost 4 bases to trimming and J lost 4 bases, with 13 bases between them. The CDR3 loop reads CASSWKGWGYGYTF. CDR3 bases: TGTGCCAGCAGTTGGAAGGGGTGGGGCTATGGCTACACCTTC.

The chain combines TRBV7-3 with TRBJ2-3; no definite D call. The CDR3 runs to 13 residues. V gave up 1 base and J gave up 5 bases, with 7 bases separating them. Per the germline V gene, CDR1 is SGHTA and CDR2 is FQGTGA. CDR3 sequence reads: CASSLKSGDTQYF. In nucleotides, the CDR3 is TGTGCCAGCAGCTTAAAATCAGGAGATACGCAGTATTTT.

V and J are TRBV30 and TRBJ2-7; the match to TRBD1 covers 8 bases. The CDR3 runs 14 residues. Trimming cost V 3 bases and J 1 base; bases outside gene matches: 5. From germline, CDR1 is GTSNPN and CDR2 SVGIG (reference sequence). DNA of the CDR3: TGTGCCTGGAGGGGACAGGTCCATTCCTACGAGCAGTACTTC. Translated, it gives CAWRGQVHSYEQYF.

This clone was seen more than once but under ten times. The rearrangement links TRBV28 to TRBJ1-4; 7 bases align to TRBD1. V was clipped by 5 bases and J by 5 bases; unmatched bases: 8. The germline V gene encodes CDR1 MDHEN and CDR2 SYDVKM. The CDR3 spans 15 residues. CDR3 sequence: CASSGEDRANEKLFF. The CDR3 nucleotides read TGTGCCAGCAGTGGGGAAGACAGGGCGAATGAAAAACTGTTTTTT.

The rearrangement joins TRBV7-9 to TRBJ2-3; tentatively, D is TRBD1 (7 bases). The germline V and J ends were trimmed by 1 base and 3 bases, with 11 bases remaining between them. Germline-derived CDR1 and CDR2 are SEHNR and FQNEAQ (reference sequence). The length of the CDR3 is 15 residues. CDR3 amino acids: CASSLVSGGTDTQYF. CDR3 DNA sequence: TGTGCCAGCAGCTTAGTGTCAGGGGGGACAGATACGCAGTATTTT. Full variable domain (remainder filled in from reference TRBV7-9 and TRBJ2-3): DTGVSQNPRHKITKRGQNVTFRCDPISEHNRLYWYRQTLGQGPEFLTYFQNEAQLEKSRLLSDRFSAERPKGSFSTLEIQRTEQGDSAMYLCASSLVSGGTDTQYFGPGTRLTVL.